Listed below are T cell receptor beta chains from one sample, sequenced in a study of blood T cells in healthy people across ages. Each CDR3 protein is one row after TCRdb ran MiXCR on the 5' RACE reads. The sample consists of 800,000 to 1,000,000 distinct CDR3 sequences, 48% of them appearing once. The sample comprised blood. These receptors originate from a man younger than 45 in good health. Each CDR3 is given without its conserved first and last residue. Each record gives: V gene, J gene, CDR3 length, CDR3 protein.

>TRBV7-8|TRBJ2-4|13
ASSFYPVAKNIQY
>TRBV12-3/TRBV12-4|TRBJ1-6|12
ASSWTGMGSPLH
>TRBV20-1|TRBJ2-1|14
SAREASGGVYNEQF
>TRBV11-3|TRBJ2-1|16
ASSLDQGGTGTYNEQF
>TRBV29-1|TRBJ1-2|11
SVDARANYGYT
>TRBV29-1|TRBJ2-3|11
SVEGQGADTQY
>TRBV4-2|TRBJ2-1|13
ASSRDWTGGGEQF
>TRBV12-3/TRBV12-4|TRBJ1-2|13
ASRGQGVGNYGYT
>TRBV20-1|TRBJ1-2|12
SASAGTGVYGYT
>TRBV29-1|TRBJ2-1|13
SVVRDPRNTDTQF
>TRBV21-1|TRBJ1-1|13
ASSARTGPHTEAF
>TRBV7-9|TRBJ1-1|10
ASSRAGREAF
>TRBV6-6|TRBJ1-6|13
ASSTTGGSNSPLH
>TRBV20-1|TRBJ2-1|15
SARTGLAGGPYNEQF
>TRBV9|TRBJ2-3|13
ASSVGSLAGDTQY
>TRBV15|TRBJ2-1|14
ATSRDPGGFQYEQF
>TRBV4-3|NA|16
ASSQDRNSGGGRETQY
>TRBV12-3/TRBV12-4|TRBJ1-6|13
ASSGGGVYNSPLH
>TRBV9|TRBJ1-6|12
ASSVTGTPRGLH
>TRBV3-1|TRBJ1-2|9
ASSHPLGYT
>TRBV9|TRBJ2-2|14
ASSVATGIRTGELF
>TRBV7-9|TRBJ2-1|15
ASRELAGASSYNEQF
>TRBV11-3|TRBJ2-2|14
ASMMTGSISTGELF
>TRBV7-6|TRBJ2-4|15
ASSSHAGGASKNIQY
>TRBV29-1|TRBJ1-2|11
SAPDRSIYGYT
>TRBV27|TRBJ2-5|11
ASRTEWGETQY
>TRBV28|TRBJ2-7|10
ATGRGSHEQY
>TRBV3-1|TRBJ1-5|13
ASSQGQGINQPQH
>TRBV7-3|TRBJ2-1|11
ASSTGSNNEQF
>TRBV3-1|TRBJ2-1|14
ASSQGWTGAYNEQF
>TRBV6-1|TRBJ2-1|13
ASSTQDSSYNEQF
>TRBV6-2/TRBV6-3|TRBJ2-3|13
ASSSSGGATDTQY
>TRBV9|TRBJ2-1|13
ASSGEASGNNEQF
>TRBV20-1|TRBJ2-7|13
SARGGHGSSYEQY
>TRBV29-1|TRBJ1-2|12
SVVPRGLDYGYT
>TRBV6-1|TRBJ2-7|16
ASSKSGTVPHRVYEQY
>TRBV10-3|TRBJ2-3|9
AISDTDTQY
>TRBV27|TRBJ2-1|13
ASGPGQGNLNEQF
>TRBV6-6|TRBJ1-2|12
ASSYLTSSEGYT
>TRBV12-3/TRBV12-4|TRBJ1-6|12
ASSLSRSNSPLH
>TRBV11-2|TRBJ2-6|14
ADAPLDSLGANVLT
>TRBV25-1|TRBJ1-1|15
ASSEYIREGSNTEAF
>TRBV27|TRBJ2-3|14
ASSYLGQGVTDTQY
>TRBV10-3|TRBJ2-1|12
AISEARGNGEQF
>TRBV20-1|TRBJ1-2|12
SARALRDTRGYT
>TRBV7-9|TRBJ1-2|12
ASSLDRAAGGYT
>TRBV9|TRBJ1-1|11
ASSVTGGLEAF
>TRBV29-1|TRBJ1-1|11
SGGTGEGTEAF
>TRBV7-2|TRBJ1-2|11
ASSPQGLGGYT
>TRBV28|TRBJ1-2|12
ASSNSRGDYGYT
>TRBV12-3/TRBV12-4|TRBJ2-5|12
ASSFGGSQETQY